This TCR beta chain emerged from a study of blood T cell repertoires in COVID-19 (dated by TCRdb to the early 2020s). With respect to the entire study: Samples covering the acute and convalescent phases of COVID-19 were provided by collaborators in the United States, Italy and Spain. The samples were drawn from two sources: the first 160 participants of the ongoing ImmuneRACE study, and approximately 1,300 subjects contributed by 6 global collaborators. The repertoires were released in a freely available public database intended as a resource for research on the immune response to SARS-CoV-2. A de-identified subject ID, COVID-19 status, age in years and sex were almost always included in the sample metadata. The material from the prospective study consisted of cDNA or gDNA derived from T cells, B-cell-depleted T cells, or PBMCs. Deeply sampled blood TCRbeta repertoires from subjects exposed to, actively infected with, or recovered from COVID-19 were included in the dataset. Where available, HLA class I and class II types were obtained from metadata supplied by the sample provider rather than from assay-based typing. Overall results and qualifications from the work: How much clinical and demographic metadata was included differed by source and by participant, and the metadata was provided uncurated.

Each collaborating institution followed its own protocols to collect whole blood in K2EDTA tubes. For TCRbeta analysis, collaborator samples were shipped as frozen whole blood, as isolated PBMCs, or as DNA extracted from either sample type. TCRbeta CDR3 regions were amplified from genomic DNA using the immunoSEQ Assay, a bias-controlled multiplex PCR. From the authors' description of their analysis: The number of nucleated cells in each sample was estimated by amplification of reference gene primers within the assay. Sequence reads were collapsed and filtered to measure the absolute abundance of every unique TCRbeta CDR3 rearrangement. For each sample, productive Simpson clonality was calculated by taking the square root of Simpson's diversity index across productive rearrangements. TCRdb mirrors the immuneACCESS table, restricted to in-frame sequences. Some clones are absent from its copies; in checked studies, under half trace to an unresolved V gene, and the reason for the others is unknown. V and J calls and clone size are given by that table; D and trimming were obtained from the DNA. Within this sample are about 160,000 clones, with about four fifths of them counted one time only. The ten largest clones capture about 10% of the sample.

A remark on this clone: The antigen this receptor binds is unknown. Within one base of it there is no much larger clone, and no base qualities were kept.

The junction shows trimming of 0 bases on V and 0 bases on J, plus 5 bases between the germline ends. As encoded in the germline V gene, CDR1 is SGHAT while CDR2 is FQNNGV. From the cysteine through the phenylalanine, the CDR3 covers 14 amino acids. Of all the DNA, just the CDR3 is kept, 42 bases in frame from base 1. Rearrangement joined TRBV11-2 to TRBJ1-1; the D gene identity is not certain. The sample comprised peripheral blood. The TCR was taken from a woman older than 75 with active or convalescent COVID-19. The DNA reads as follows: TGTGCCAGCAGCTTAGACCTAATGAACACTGAAGCTTTCTTT. Translated, it gives CASSLDLMNTEAFF.